This TCR beta chain came from a study of blood T cell repertoires in COVID-19 (dated by TCRdb to 2018 to 2020). With respect to the entire study: The collaborator samples originated in the United States, Italy and Spain and spanned the acute and convalescent phases of COVID-19. Subjects who had been exposed to COVID-19, were actively infected with it, or had recovered from it provided the deeply sampled blood TCRbeta repertoires that made up the dataset. The material from the prospective study consisted of cDNA or gDNA derived from T cells, B-cell-depleted T cells, or PBMCs. Samples came from the ongoing ImmuneRACE study (first 160 participants) plus 1,254 subjects from 6 global collaborators. A freely available public database, intended as a resource for researchers studying the immune response to SARS-CoV-2, is where the repertoires were released. Nearly every sample came with metadata listing a de-identified subject ID, COVID-19 status, age in years and sex. Where HLA class I and class II types were available, the types were taken from metadata supplied by the sample provider, not from assay-based typing. Summary of the overall study and its limitations: The quantity of clinical and demographic metadata differed by source and by participant and was supplied without curation.

TCRbeta CDR3 regions were amplified from genomic DNA using the immunoSEQ Assay, a bias-controlled multiplex PCR. In the authors' own workflow: The number of nucleated cells in each sample was estimated by amplification of reference gene primers within the assay. Sequence reads were collapsed and filtered to measure the absolute abundance of every unique TCRbeta CDR3 rearrangement. For each sample, productive Simpson clonality was calculated as the square root of Simpson's diversity index over productive rearrangements. This is the immuneACCESS table as TCRdb keeps it, with only in-frame sequences that have V and J called. A part of the clones is gone; compared with another copy, unresolved V genes explain less than half, and the rest is unexplained. V, J and clone size were drawn from that table, and D and trimming were deduced from the DNA. Present in this sample are some 38,000 clones, 90% of which were seen just once. The ten largest clonotypes hold 25% to 30% of the sample.

In the case of this clone: Its antigen is unknown. No base quality information exists; no much larger clone differs at one position.

Whole blood was collected in K2EDTA tubes by collaborating institutions according to the institutions' own protocols. Collaborator samples were shipped for TCRbeta analysis as frozen whole blood, isolated PBMCs, or DNA extracted from either sample type. The TCR was taken from a man between 60 and 70 years old with active or convalescent COVID-19. Material: peripheral blood.

The CDR3 has the sequence CATSRDTGWNEKLFF. The DNA sequence is given as TGTGCCACCAGCAGGGATACAGGCTGGAATGAAAAACTGTTTTTT. The chain uses TRBV15 and TRBJ1-4; matching of 5 bases hints at TRBD1 as the D gene. V and J lose 3 bases and 5 bases, and a span of 13 bases separates them. Via the germline V gene (reference sequence), CDR1 is LNHNV and CDR2 YYDKDF. From the cysteine through the phenylalanine, the CDR3 covers 15 amino acids. CDR3 DNA is the only sequence kept; it has 45 bases, read in frame from the first base.